Listed below are T cell receptor beta chains from one sample, sequenced in a study of blood T cell repertoires in COVID-19. The data were produced by immunoSEQ multiplex PCR, yet TCRdb's version contains in-frame clones alone and is incomplete. The table has more than 95,000 clones, 70% to 85% seen once. Input material: peripheral blood. All receptors derive from a man aged 50 to 59 with acute or convalescent COVID-19. The conserved cysteine and the conserved F or W are not part of the CDR3 here.

v_call	j_call	cdr3_aa
TRBV5-8	TRBJ1-2	ASSYRDRAYGYT
TRBV19	TRBJ1-2	ASSSYGYT
TRBV29-1	TRBJ2-7	SVLAAYEQY
TRBV30	TRBJ1-5	AWSQGASNQPQH
TRBV5-4	TRBJ2-7	ASSSGQGSLDEQY
TRBV7-4	TRBJ1-1	ASSRGLGTEAF
TRBV28	TRBJ2-2	AGSQGNTGELF
TRBV2	TRBJ1-4	ASRPRVKNEKLF
TRBV24-1	TRBJ2-2	ATSEPSAGTDTGELF
TRBV4-1	TRBJ1-2	ASSQVQGNYGYT
TRBV5-1	TRBJ1-2	ASSLVRGEGYT
TRBV19	TRBJ2-6	ASSIGGSGSGANVLT
TRBV7-8	TRBJ1-2	ASSLRPSIGDGYT
TRBV25-1	TRBJ2-3	ASSLSGTDTQY
TRBV3-1/TRBV3-2	TRBJ2-1	ASSHPYDGGLYNEQF
TRBV27	TRBJ2-1	ASSIPGLYLNEQF
TRBV7-8	TRBJ2-4	ASSLKGDMRAKNIQY
TRBV2	TRBJ2-1	ASRGDSNEQF
TRBV5-1	TRBJ1-1	ASSSETGSGTEAF
TRBV9	TRBJ2-5	ASSTLGGQETQY
TRBV30	TRBJ1-1	AWSILTGNTEAF
TRBV7-9	TRBJ1-1	ASSIRVLGTGALMNTEAF
TRBV6-1	TRBJ2-2	ASSESRVRNTGELF
TRBV6-1	TRBJ1-2	ASRGGQDYGYT
TRBV7-3	TRBJ2-2	ASSPGLARGGELF
TRBV28	TRBJ2-1	ASSLYSGLADLDEQF
TRBV2	TRBJ1-5	ASTRWGDDQPQH
TRBV6-4	TRBJ1-4	ASSEEGGEKLF